The rows below give T cell receptor beta chains drawn from one sample of a study of siplizumab effects on memory and regulatory T cells. Produced via immunoSEQ multiplex PCR; TCRdb's table is partial and in-frame only. Of roughly 56,000 clones in the sample, 85% to 95% were seen once. The source material was CD8+ T cells sorted from blood. The receptors here all came from a human donor in good health. CDR3s include the opening cysteine and the closing phenylalanine or tryptophan. Each record gives: J gene, V gene, clone size, D gene, CDR3 protein, CDR3 DNA. A D gene is named only where the DNA matches it firmly. Some rows have no size entry. The others give once, few or many, or a class for an expanded clone.

TRBJ1-5 TRBV27 - - CASSLFPGNQPQHF TGTGCCAGCAGTTTATTCCCAGGGAACCAGCCCCAGCATTTT
TRBJ2-1 TRBV5-1 - - CASSLILGDEQFF TGCGCCAGCAGCTTGATCCTAGGGGATGAGCAGTTCTTC
TRBJ2-1 TRBV10-1 - TRBD2 CASHTRGALFF TGCGCCAGCCACACGCGGGGGGCTCTGTTCTTC
TRBJ2-1 TRBV9 - TRBD2 CASSVTPGLNNEQFF TGTGCCAGCAGCGTAACTCCGGGACTAAACAATGAGCAGTTCTTC
TRBJ1-2 TRBV5-4 - - CASSFHRESIGYTF TGTGCCAGCAGTTTCCACCGAGAGTCGATTGGCTACACCTTC
TRBJ1-5 TRBV6-5 - TRBD1 CASRGQEEEPQHF TGTGCCAGTAGAGGACAGGAAGAAGAGCCCCAGCATTTT
TRBJ1-1 TRBV13 - - CASSLALENTEAFF TGTGCCAGCAGCTTAGCTCTAGAGAACACTGAAGCTTTCTTT
TRBJ2-5 TRBV13 - TRBD1 CASSPPTRTGWETQYF TGTGCCAGCAGCCCCCCTACCAGGACAGGGTGGGAGACCCAGTACTTC
TRBJ2-2 TRBV11-3 - - CASSLVAPVLTGGELFF TGTGCCAGCAGCTTAGTGGCGCCAGTTCTAACGGGCGGGGAGCTGTTTTTT
TRBJ1-1 TRBV12-5 - - CASGYNGNTEAFF TGTGCTAGTGGGTACAATGGGAACACTGAAGCTTTCTTT
TRBJ1-4 TRBV28 - - CASSSRVGAVPFF TGTGCCAGCAGTTCACGCGTCGGGGCTGTCCCTTTTTTT
TRBJ2-1 TRBV5-1 - TRBD2 CASSPAGSSYNEQFF TGCGCCAGCAGTCCAGCGGGATCCTCCTACAATGAGCAGTTCTTC
TRBJ2-1 TRBV27 - TRBD2 CASSPTGLAGHNEQFF TGTGCCAGCAGTCCCACAGGACTAGCGGGACACAATGAGCAGTTCTTC
TRBJ1-1 TRBV27 once - CASSFRQGNTEAFF TGTGCCAGCAGTTTTCGCCAGGGGAACACTGAAGCTTTCTTT
TRBJ2-1 TRBV6-5 - - CASTLREGYEQFF TGTGCCAGCACGCTACGGGAAGGGTACGAGCAGTTCTTC
TRBJ2-1 TRBV5-6 - TRBD1 CASSSKGTGPRRAEQFF TGTGCCAGCAGCTCGAAAGGGACAGGGCCTCGGAGAGCTGAGCAGTTCTTC
TRBJ2-7 TRBV9 - TRBD1 CASSIGGGYEQYF TGTGCCAGCAGCATAGGGGGCGGGTACGAGCAGTACTTC
TRBJ2-1 TRBV19 - - CASSSLVGGRYNEQFF TGTGCCAGTAGTAGCTTAGTGGGGGGCAGGTACAATGAGCAGTTCTTC
TRBJ2-1 TRBV5-1 - TRBD2 CASSLSGDSYNEQFF TGCGCCAGCAGCTTGAGCGGGGACTCCTACAATGAGCAGTTCTTC
TRBJ1-2 TRBV2 - - CASNLFTYGYTF TGTGCCAGCAACCTATTTACTTATGGCTACACCTTC
TRBJ1-5 TRBV19 - - CASSQRGDNSNQPQHF TGTGCCAGTAGCCAGAGAGGAGATAATTCAAATCAGCCCCAGCATTTT
TRBJ1-1 TRBV9 - TRBD1 CASSGRGDLEAFF TGTGCCAGCAGCGGCAGGGGGGACCTTGAAGCTTTCTTT
TRBJ1-2 TRBV4-3 - TRBD1 CASSQDWDRDYGYTF TGCGCCAGCAGCCAAGATTGGGACAGAGACTATGGCTACACCTTC
TRBJ2-3 TRBV7-9 - TRBD1 CASSSLGQGVADTQYF TGTGCCAGCAGCTCCTTGGGACAGGGAGTAGCAGATACGCAGTATTTT
TRBJ1-3 TRBV9 - - CASSVGEGTIRNTIYF TGTGCCAGCAGCGTAGGGGAGGGAACCATACGAAACACCATATATTTT
TRBJ2-7 TRBV7-9 - - CASSRGPYEQYF TGTGCCAGCAGCCGTGGGCCTTACGAGCAGTACTTC
TRBJ2-1 TRBV4-2 - - CASSQVEGAVNEQFF TGTGCCAGCAGCCAAGTGGAAGGGGCTGTCAATGAGCAGTTCTTC
TRBJ2-1 TRBV27 - - CAGSFSGNEQFF TGTGCCGGCAGTTTCAGTGGGAATGAGCAGTTCTTC
TRBJ1-2 TRBV5-3 - - CASSLIIQGNYGYTF TGTGCCAGCAGCTTGATAATCCAGGGGAACTATGGCTACACCTTC
TRBJ2-3 TRBV5-6 - - CASSLGQDPDTQYF TGTGCCAGCAGCCTGGGCCAAGACCCAGATACGCAGTATTTT
TRBJ1-2 TRBV5-4 - - CASSLDGGYTF TGTGCCAGCAGCTTGGACGGGGGCTACACCTTC
TRBJ2-1 TRBV4-3 - TRBD2 CASSQDFQREGYNEQFF TGCGCCAGCAGCCAAGATTTTCAGCGGGAGGGGTACAATGAGCAGTTCTTC
TRBJ1-2 TRBV10-3 - TRBD1 CAIGEKQGANYGYTF TGTGCCATCGGAGAAAAACAGGGGGCCAACTATGGCTACACCTTC
TRBJ1-2 TRBV5-1 once TRBD1 CASRLTGQGSYGYTF TGCGCCAGCCGGCTTACGGGACAGGGGTCCTATGGCTACACCTTC
TRBJ2-3 TRBV9 - - CASSVEKDTQYF TGTGCCAGCAGCGTAGAAAAAGATACGCAGTATTTT
TRBJ2-2 TRBV19 - - CASSIGTGELFF TGTGCCAGTAGTATAGGTACCGGGGAGCTGTTTTTT
TRBJ2-4 TRBV7-9 - TRBD1 CASSLGTGGIQENIQYF TGTGCCAGCAGCTTGGGAACAGGGGGCATCCAAGAAAACATTCAGTACTTC
TRBJ1-2 TRBV4-2 - - CASSQEGGAVYGYTF TGTGCCAGCAGCCAAGAAGGGGGGGCGGTCTATGGCTACACCTTC
TRBJ2-1 TRBV6-1 once - CASSEGRAYYNEQFF TGTGCCAGCAGTGAAGGTAGGGCTTATTACAATGAGCAGTTCTTC
TRBJ1-1 TRBV28 - - CASSRRQPTEAFF TGTGCCAGCAGTCGGAGACAGCCCACTGAAGCTTTCTTT
TRBJ2-1 TRBV7-6 - - CASSLATGLYNEQFF TGTGCCAGCAGCTTAGCGACCGGGCTGTACAATGAGCAGTTCTTC
TRBJ2-3 TRBV11-2 - TRBD2 CASSLGVGTSSTDTQYF TGTGCCAGCAGCTTAGGGGTGGGGACTAGCAGCACAGATACGCAGTATTTT
TRBJ1-5 TRBV28 - - CASSFGSGGRSDQPQHF TGTGCCAGCAGTTTTGGGAGCGGAGGGAGAAGCGATCAGCCCCAGCATTTT
TRBJ1-2 TRBV27 - TRBD1 CASSSTGGDSYGYTF TGTGCCAGCAGTTCCACAGGGGGCGATTCCTATGGCTACACCTTC
TRBJ2-5 TRBV7-9 once TRBD1 CASSLEDRGRETQYF TGTGCCAGCAGCTTAGAGGACAGGGGGCGGGAGACCCAGTACTTC
TRBJ2-3 TRBV4-1 - - CASSQLATSTDTQYF TGCGCCAGCAGCCAACTAGCAACAAGCACAGATACGCAGTATTTT
TRBJ1-5 TRBV6-1 medium-sized - CASSGPADSNQPQHF TGTGCCAGCAGTGGTCCAGCTGATAGCAATCAGCCCCAGCATTTT
TRBJ2-1 TRBV5-4 - - CASSMAGAGNEQFF TGTGCCAGCAGCATGGCAGGGGCGGGTAATGAGCAGTTCTTC
TRBJ2-7 TRBV6-1 - - CASSEARPYEQYF TGTGCCAGCAGTGAAGCAAGACCCTACGAGCAGTACTTC
TRBJ2-7 TRBV11-2 - - CASSLAGGLYEQYF TGTGCCAGCAGCTTAGCCGGGGGGCTCTACGAGCAGTACTTC
TRBJ2-7 TRBV9 - - CASSVAIEALEQYF TGTGCCAGCAGCGTAGCGATCGAGGCGCTCGAGCAGTACTTC
TRBJ1-3 TRBV6-1 - TRBD1 CASSLPGGSPDTIYF TGTGCCAGCAGCCTACCAGGGGGGTCCCCTGACACCATATATTTT
TRBJ2-4 TRBV27 - TRBD2 CASSSYLAGDAKNIQYF TGTGCCAGCAGTTCCTATCTAGCGGGAGACGCCAAAAACATTCAGTACTTC
TRBJ2-1 TRBV30 - TRBD2 CAWSVLVGGPGEQFF TGTGCCTGGAGTGTACTGGTGGGAGGGCCAGGAGAGCAGTTCTTC
TRBJ2-2 TRBV29-1 - - CSVDMAGELFF TGCAGCGTTGATATGGCCGGGGAGCTGTTTTTT
TRBJ2-7 TRBV13 - TRBD1 CASSLRGQGYEQYF TGTGCCAGCAGCTTACGGGGACAGGGTTACGAGCAGTACTTC
TRBJ2-7 TRBV12-5 - TRBD2 CASGPGLAGGDEQYF TGTGCTAGTGGCCCTGGACTAGCGGGAGGCGACGAGCAGTACTTC
TRBJ2-1 TRBV28 once - CASSFLAAYNEQFF TGTGCCAGCAGTTTTTTAGCGGCCTACAATGAGCAGTTCTTC
TRBJ2-3 TRBV4-3 - - CASSQDPDSTDTQYF TGCGCCAGCAGCCAAGACCCGGATAGCACAGATACGCAGTATTTT